Listed below are T cell receptor beta chains from one sample, sequenced in a study of blood T cell repertoires in COVID-19. The repertoire was sequenced with immunoSEQ multiplex PCR; TCRdb's copy has only in-frame clones and lacks some. This sample carries under 250,000 clones, 80% of them seen once, and the ten largest clones take 4.3%. Material: PBMCs or T cells enriched from blood (not recorded which). Receptors were obtained from a man aged 25 to 40 with acute COVID-19. Both conserved end residues are part of each CDR3. Each record gives: D gene, clone size, V gene, J gene, CDR3 DNA, CDR3 protein. D genes are given only for firm matches. A clone size is listed for some rows: how often the clone was seen (once, few, many), or a class if it is expanded.

TRBD2	NA	TRBV9	TRBJ2-1	TGTGCCAGCAGCGTAGAAATAGCGGGGGGGCCGAGCAATGAGCAGTTCTTC	CASSVEIAGGPSNEQFF
TRBD1	NA	TRBV19	TRBJ1-2	TGTGCCAGTAGCCCGGGACAGGTCTCCTATGGCTACACCTTC	CASSPGQVSYGYTF
NA	NA	TRBV5-1	TRBJ2-3	TGCGCCAGCAGCTTGGCCTTGGGGCCGGCGGATACGCAGTATTTT	CASSLALGPADTQYF
NA	NA	TRBV30	TRBJ2-7	TGTGCCTGGAGGTATACCGCCTCTAGCGAGCAGTACTTC	CAWRYTASSEQYF
NA	few	TRBV28	TRBJ1-2	TGTGCCAGCAGTTTGGCGGCAGCATTATCCTATGGCTACACCTTC	CASSLAAALSYGYTF
TRBD1	NA	TRBV5-1	TRBJ2-7	TGCGCCAGCAGCCCGCTCGTCGGGACAGGGAGCCACGAGCAGTACTTC	CASSPLVGTGSHEQYF
NA	NA	TRBV24-1	TRBJ1-1	TGTGCCACCAGTGCCCCGGGGGGGGCTAACACTGAAGCTTTCTTT	CATSAPGGANTEAFF
NA	NA	TRBV12-3/TRBV12-4	TRBJ2-4	TGTGCCAGCAGTTTAGTGGCCCAAAACATTCAGTACTTC	CASSLVAQNIQYF
NA	NA	TRBV5-1	TRBJ1-1	TGCGCCAGCAGCTCCGGAGGGGACACTGAAGCTTTCTTT	CASSSGGDTEAFF
NA	NA	TRBV28	TRBJ2-2	TGTGCCAGCAGTTACTACAAAACAGGGTTGGAGGCCGGGGAGCTGTTTTTT	CASSYYKTGLEAGELFF
NA	once	TRBV6-5	TRBJ2-5	TGTGCCAGCACAGTATCAACGGGGAACCAAGAGACCCAGTACTTC	CASTVSTGNQETQYF
NA	NA	TRBV7-5	TRBJ2-1	TGTGTCAGAAGCCCAGCAGACAGGGGATACAATGAGCAGTTCTTC	CVRSPADRGYNEQFF
NA	few	TRBV19	TRBJ2-2	TGTGCCAGTAGATCGGGGGGCGGGAACACCGGGGAGCTGTTTTTT	CASRSGGGNTGELFF
NA	NA	TRBV5-1	TRBJ2-5	TGCGCCAGCAGCTTAGAGAACAATCCGCGGGAGACCCAGTACTTC	CASSLENNPRETQYF
NA	NA	TRBV19	TRBJ2-1	TGTGCCAGTAGTATTAGAGATCTTGCTGAGCAGTTCTTC	CASSIRDLAEQFF
TRBD1	NA	TRBV6-5	TRBJ1-2	TGTGCCAGCAGACAGGGGGCGGGTGGCTACACCTTC	CASRQGAGGYTF
NA	NA	TRBV11-2	TRBJ2-7	TGTGCCAGCAGCTTAGTTGGGGGCCTAGGCTCCTACGAGCAGTACTTC	CASSLVGGLGSYEQYF
NA	NA	TRBV5-1	TRBJ2-2	TGCGCCAGCAGCATACAGGGCACCGGGGAGCTGTTTTTT	CASSIQGTGELFF
NA	few	TRBV25-1	TRBJ1-2	TGTGCCAGCAGGGGCCCTTCGGATGCCGCTAACTATGGCTACACCTTC	CASRGPSDAANYGYTF
NA	NA	TRBV28	TRBJ1-6	TGTGCCAGCGGCAGGGGTGATTCACCCCTCCACTTT	CASGRGDSPLHF
NA	NA	TRBV9	TRBJ2-5	TGTGCCAGCAGCCACGGCCTTTCAGGGGAGACCCAGTACTTC	CASSHGLSGETQYF
NA	few	TRBV11-2	TRBJ1-6	TGTGCCAGCAGCTTAGAGGGGGCCACAGGTTCACCCCTCCACTTT	CASSLEGATGSPLHF
NA	NA	TRBV9	TRBJ2-2	TGTGCCAGCAGTAAAGAGGAACAGGCGAACACCGGGGAGCTGTTTTTT	CASSKEEQANTGELFF
TRBD2	once	TRBV30	TRBJ2-1	TGTGCCTGGGCCGGGAGGGGCCAGGAGCAGTTCTTC	CAWAGRGQEQFF
NA	few	TRBV11-2	TRBJ1-3	TGTGCCAGCAGCTTAGATTTGCCGCGGTACTCTGGAAACACCATATATTTT	CASSLDLPRYSGNTIYF
TRBD1	NA	TRBV5-1	TRBJ2-5	TGCGCCAGCAGCTTGGATACAGGGGCGGGAGAGACCCAGTACTTC	CASSLDTGAGETQYF
NA	once	TRBV7-2	TRBJ1-5	TGTGCCAGCAGCTTATTTCAGGGAACTCAGCCCCAGCATTTT	CASSLFQGTQPQHF
NA	NA	TRBV6-5	TRBJ1-1	TGTGCCAGCAGTACAAACGGGGTGTACACTGAAGCTTTCTTT	CASSTNGVYTEAFF
NA	NA	TRBV6-2/TRBV6-3	TRBJ2-3	TGTGCCAGCAGTTACTCTAGTGTTTCCACAGATACGCAGTATTTT	CASSYSSVSTDTQYF
NA	NA	TRBV11-2	TRBJ2-2	TGTGCCAGCAGCCTCGAAAGGGGGACCGGGGAGCTGTTTTTT	CASSLERGTGELFF
TRBD1	NA	TRBV5-1	TRBJ1-1	TGCGCCAGCAGCCCTCCCCAGGGGGTGTTTGCTGAAGCTTTCTTT	CASSPPQGVFAEAFF
TRBD2	NA	TRBV7-2	TRBJ2-1	TGTGCCAGCAGCCAGACTAGCGGGGGGAACTACAATGAGCAGTTCTTC	CASSQTSGGNYNEQFF
NA	NA	TRBV2	TRBJ2-7	TGTGCCAGCACCGGGGGTGTGGCCGAGCAGTACTTC	CASTGGVAEQYF
TRBD1	NA	TRBV7-9	TRBJ1-2	TGTGCCAGCAGCCCATCAGGGGGAAATGGCTACACCTTC	CASSPSGGNGYTF
TRBD2	NA	TRBV4-1	TRBJ2-3	TGCGCCAGCAGCCAAGGACTAGCGGGGGTCACCCCCACTAGCACAGATACGCAGTATTTT	CASSQGLAGVTPTSTDTQYF
TRBD1	NA	TRBV29-1	TRBJ1-2	TGCAGCGTTCCTGAAGCAGGGGGCGCGACCTATGGCTACACCTTC	CSVPEAGGATYGYTF
NA	NA	TRBV12-5	TRBJ2-5	TGTGCTAGTGCCCCCCGGTTGGCGGCAGAGACCCAGTACTTC	CASAPRLAAETQYF
TRBD1	NA	TRBV15	TRBJ1-2	TGTGCCACCAGCGCACAGGGGGCAGTCAGTGGCTACACCTTC	CATSAQGAVSGYTF
NA	NA	TRBV27	TRBJ2-3	TGTGCCATCGGTGCGGGCACAGATACGCAGTATTTT	CAIGAGTDTQYF
NA	few	TRBV11-2	TRBJ2-1	TGTGCCAGCAGGGTCGGCGGTTCCCGGTGGAATGAGCAGTTCTTC	CASRVGGSRWNEQFF
TRBD2	NA	TRBV5-4	TRBJ2-3	TGTGCCAGCAGGCCCGGGACTAGCGGTGCAGATACGCAGTATTTT	CASRPGTSGADTQYF
NA	few	TRBV30	TRBJ1-6	TGTGCCGCCGCCCGGGGGACGAATTCACCCCTCCACTTT	CAAARGTNSPLHF
TRBD2	NA	TRBV7-6	TRBJ2-1	TGTGCCAGCAGCTTAGCGGGGGGGTACAATGAGCAGTTCTTC	CASSLAGGYNEQFF
NA	NA	TRBV21-1	TRBJ2-4	TGTGCCAGCAGCAAAAGGGGCCGACAAGATAAAAACATTCAGTACTTC	CASSKRGRQDKNIQYF
NA	NA	TRBV6-1	TRBJ1-1	TGTGCCAGCAGTGAATCAGGGCGGAACACTGAAGCTTTCTTT	CASSESGRNTEAFF
NA	NA	TRBV5-6	TRBJ2-1	TGTGCCAGCAGCTTGGAATGGACGGGGAACCTCAATGAGCAGTTCTTC	CASSLEWTGNLNEQFF
NA	NA	TRBV10-2	TRBJ1-5	TGCGCCAGCAAGCAGGGGTACCAGCCCCAGCATTTT	CASKQGYQPQHF
TRBD2	NA	TRBV15	TRBJ2-1	TGTGCCACCAGCAGAGGGAGCGGGGGGTACAATGAGCAGTTCTTC	CATSRGSGGYNEQFF
TRBD2	NA	TRBV6-6	TRBJ2-5	TGTGCCAGCAGTTCGACTAGCGGGGGAAGGGAGACCCAGTACTTC	CASSSTSGGRETQYF
TRBD1	NA	TRBV27	TRBJ1-5	TGTGCCAGCAGATTTACAGGGGTTAGCAATCAGCCCCAGCATTTT	CASRFTGVSNQPQHF
NA	NA	TRBV27	TRBJ1-4	TGTGCCAGCAGCTTCAGGGGTGCGGGTAATGAAAAACTGTTTTTT	CASSFRGAGNEKLFF
NA	few	TRBV19	TRBJ2-2	TGTGCCAGTAAGTCCGGAGGAGTAAGCACCGGGGAGCTGTTTTTT	CASKSGGVSTGELFF
NA	NA	TRBV5-1	TRBJ1-2	TGCGCCAGCAGCGGAGACAGGTGGGGCTACACCTTC	CASSGDRWGYTF
TRBD1	NA	TRBV7-3	TRBJ1-5	TGTGCCAGCAGCTTTGGACAGGGCAGGCCCCAGCATTTT	CASSFGQGRPQHF
NA	once	TRBV30	TRBJ2-1	TGTGCCTGTAACCACTTCCCTAATGAGCAGTTCTTC	CACNHFPNEQFF
NA	few	TRBV9	TRBJ1-2	TGTGCCAGCAGCCCCGGGACTCTCACCTCGGGCGGCTACACCTTC	CASSPGTLTSGGYTF
NA	NA	TRBV7-9	TRBJ1-1	TGTACCCCCGGGAAAGGAGCGGTCACTGAAGCTTTCTTT	CTPGKGAVTEAFF